This section outlines one T cell receptor beta chain sequence together with its context. The data derive from a study of blood T cell repertoires in COVID-19. Germline-derived CDR1 and CDR2 are SGHAT and FQDESV (reference sequence). V lost 5 bases to trimming and J lost 2 bases, with 7 bases between them. This CDR3 contains 12 residues. Sequencing used immunoSEQ multiplex PCR; TCRdb keeps in-frame clones, though not all of them. The profile shows approximately 130,000 clones, around 81% of them singletons. The genes are TRBV11-1 and TRBJ2-7; D may be TRBD1 (5 bases). This clonotype was sampled from a man aged 35 to 55 with active or convalescent COVID-19. Sequenced: peripheral blood. CDR3 amino acids: CASSQGTYEQYF. The CDR3 DNA reads as TGTGCCAGCAGCCAGGGAACCTACGAGCAGTACTTC.